This T cell receptor beta chain was documented in a study of cytomegalovirus exposure and HLA in healthy donors. Broader study findings: The classifier was said to identify cytomegalovirus status with high specificity and sensitivity. Using a false discovery rate of 0.05, a later analysis showed that 16,951 TCR beta sequences were associated with HLA alleles.

A single count supports this clone. What it binds is not known. The PCR employed 60 Vbeta primers together with 13 Jbeta primers. Generated by immunoSEQ multiplex PCR, the TCRdb table keeps only in-frame clones and is missing some. The top ten hold 30% of the sample, which has about 120,000 clones, about 75% seen once. Sample: PBMCs. The receptor comes from a man in his fifties or sixties in good health and CMV-seropositive.

The CDR3 loop is CASSLVGNTIYF. The CDR3 nucleotides are TGTGCCAGCAGCTTGGTCGGGAACACCATATATTTT. This chain links TRBV5-6 with TRBJ1-3; D gene ambiguous. CDR3 size: 12 residues. Germline CDR1 and CDR2: SGHDT and YYEEEE. Trimming cost V 0 bases and J 7 bases, with 5 bases left between them.